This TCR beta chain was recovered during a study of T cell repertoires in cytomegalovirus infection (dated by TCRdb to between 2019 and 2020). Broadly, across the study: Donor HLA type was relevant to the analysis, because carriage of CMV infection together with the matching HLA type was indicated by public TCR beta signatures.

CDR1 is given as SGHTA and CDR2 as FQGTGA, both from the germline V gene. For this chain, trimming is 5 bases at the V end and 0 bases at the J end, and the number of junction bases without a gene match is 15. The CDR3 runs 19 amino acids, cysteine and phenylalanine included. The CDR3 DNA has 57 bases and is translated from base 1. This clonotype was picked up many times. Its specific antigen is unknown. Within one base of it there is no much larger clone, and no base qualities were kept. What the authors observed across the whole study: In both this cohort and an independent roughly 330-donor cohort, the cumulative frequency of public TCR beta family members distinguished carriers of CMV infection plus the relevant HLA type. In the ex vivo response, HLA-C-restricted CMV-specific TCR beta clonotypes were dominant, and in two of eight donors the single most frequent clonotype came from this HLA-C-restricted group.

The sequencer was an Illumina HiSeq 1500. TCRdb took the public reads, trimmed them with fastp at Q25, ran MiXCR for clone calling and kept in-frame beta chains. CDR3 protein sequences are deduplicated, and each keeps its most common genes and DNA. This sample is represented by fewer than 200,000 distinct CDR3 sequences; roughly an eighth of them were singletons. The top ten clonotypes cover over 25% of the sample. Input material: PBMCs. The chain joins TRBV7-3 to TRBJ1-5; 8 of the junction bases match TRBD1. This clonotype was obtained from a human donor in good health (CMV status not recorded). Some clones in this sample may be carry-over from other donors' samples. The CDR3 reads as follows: CASSPVLVGQEYSNQPQHF. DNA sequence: TGTGCCAGCAGCCCCGTACTTGTGGGACAGGAATATAGCAATCAGCCCCAGCATTTT.